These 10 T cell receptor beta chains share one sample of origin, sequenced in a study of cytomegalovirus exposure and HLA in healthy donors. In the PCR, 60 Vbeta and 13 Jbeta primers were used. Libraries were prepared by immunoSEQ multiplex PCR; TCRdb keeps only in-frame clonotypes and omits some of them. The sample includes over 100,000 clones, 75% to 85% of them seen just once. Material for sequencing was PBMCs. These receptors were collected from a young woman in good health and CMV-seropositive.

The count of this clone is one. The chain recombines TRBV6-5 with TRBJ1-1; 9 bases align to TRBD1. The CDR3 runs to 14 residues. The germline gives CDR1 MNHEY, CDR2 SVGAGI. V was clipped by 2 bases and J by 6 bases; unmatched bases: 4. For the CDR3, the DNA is TGTGCCAGCAGTTACGGCACAGGGGGCTCTGAAGCTTTCTTT. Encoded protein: CASSYGTGGSEAFF.

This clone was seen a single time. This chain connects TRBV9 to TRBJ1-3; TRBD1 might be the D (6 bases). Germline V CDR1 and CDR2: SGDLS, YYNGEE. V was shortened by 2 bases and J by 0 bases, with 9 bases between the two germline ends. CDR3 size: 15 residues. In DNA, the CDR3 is TGTGCCAGCAGCGTCCAGGGGAACTCTGGAAACACCATATATTTT. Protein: CASSVQGNSGNTIYF. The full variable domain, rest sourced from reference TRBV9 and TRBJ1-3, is DSGVTQTPKHLITATGQRVTLRCSPRSGDLSVYWYQQSLDQGLQFLIQYYNGEERAKGNILERFSAQQFPDLHSELNLSSLELGDSALYFCASSVQGNSGNTIYFGEGSWLTVV.

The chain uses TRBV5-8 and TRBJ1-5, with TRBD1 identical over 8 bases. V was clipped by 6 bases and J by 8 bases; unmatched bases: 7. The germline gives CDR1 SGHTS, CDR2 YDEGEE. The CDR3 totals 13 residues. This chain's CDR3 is CASTRTGNKPQHF. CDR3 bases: TGTGCCAGCACCCGGACAGGGAATAAGCCCCAGCATTTT.

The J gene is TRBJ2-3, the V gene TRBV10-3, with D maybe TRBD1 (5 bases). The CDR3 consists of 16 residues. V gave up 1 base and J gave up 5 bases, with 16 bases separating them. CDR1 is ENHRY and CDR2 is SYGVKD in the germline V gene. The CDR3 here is CAISEYPVGTGDTQYF. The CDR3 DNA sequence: TGTGCCATCAGTGAGTACCCAGTAGGAACAGGAGATACGCAGTATTTT.

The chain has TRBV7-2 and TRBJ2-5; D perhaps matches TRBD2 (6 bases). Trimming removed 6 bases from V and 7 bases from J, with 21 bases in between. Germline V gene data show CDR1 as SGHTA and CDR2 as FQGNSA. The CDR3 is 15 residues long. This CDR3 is CASRKSAGSFGTQYF. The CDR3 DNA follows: TGTGCCAGCAGGAAATCCGCGGGGAGCTTTGGGACCCAGTACTTC.

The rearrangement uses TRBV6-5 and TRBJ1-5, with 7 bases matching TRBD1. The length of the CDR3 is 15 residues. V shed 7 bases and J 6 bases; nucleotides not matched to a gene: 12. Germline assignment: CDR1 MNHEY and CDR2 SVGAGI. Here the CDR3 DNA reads TGTGCCAGCATTCTGGCAGGGGGGTCAGGTCAGCCCCAGCATTTT. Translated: CASILAGGSGQPQHF.

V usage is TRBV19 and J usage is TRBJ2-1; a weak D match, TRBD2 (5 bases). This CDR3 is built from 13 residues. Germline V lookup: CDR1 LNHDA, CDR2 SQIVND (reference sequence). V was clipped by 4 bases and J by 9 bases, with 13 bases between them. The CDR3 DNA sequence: TGTGCCAGTAGTAGTCAGTTGGGAGCTGAGCAGTTCTTC. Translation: CASSSQLGAEQFF.

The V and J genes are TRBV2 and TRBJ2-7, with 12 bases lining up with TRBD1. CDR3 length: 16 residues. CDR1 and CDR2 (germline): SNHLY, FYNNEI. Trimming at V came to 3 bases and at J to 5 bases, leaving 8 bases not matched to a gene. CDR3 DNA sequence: TGTGCCAGCAGTGAGACTCTCGGGACAGGGGGCAACGAGCAGTACTTC. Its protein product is CASSETLGTGGNEQYF.

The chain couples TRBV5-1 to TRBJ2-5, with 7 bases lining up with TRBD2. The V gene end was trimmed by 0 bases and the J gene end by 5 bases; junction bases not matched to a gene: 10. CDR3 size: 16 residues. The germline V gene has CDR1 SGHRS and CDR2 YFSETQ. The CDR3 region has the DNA TGCGCCAGCAGCTTGGGGGCTAGCGGAATGGCGGAGACCCAGTACTTC. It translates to CASSLGASGMAETQYF.

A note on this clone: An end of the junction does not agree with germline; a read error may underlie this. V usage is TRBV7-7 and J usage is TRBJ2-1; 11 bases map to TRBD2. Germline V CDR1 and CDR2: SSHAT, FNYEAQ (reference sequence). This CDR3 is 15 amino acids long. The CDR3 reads CASSLGGLADNEQFF. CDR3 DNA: TGTGCTAGCAGCTTAGGGGGACTAGCGGACAATGAGCAGTTCTTC.